This T cell receptor beta chain was documented in a study of identical twins. Overall study results and limits: Whereas memory repertoires showed no such difference, abundant cord blood beta clonotypes carried fewer insertions. The conclusions drew on cross-sectional statistical analysis instead of tracking the same donors.

TCRdb redid the calling of the 5' RACE reads with MiXCR, one entry per CDR3 protein. This table holds roughly 1.6 million distinct CDR3 sequences, roughly 35% found once. Germline CDR1 and CDR2: KGHDR and SFDVKD. This CDR3 comprises 19 residues. V dropped 3 bases and J dropped 0; count of bases not matched to a gene: 10. A word on this clonotype: Its antigen is unidentified.

Healthy Caucasians supplied all donations. The sequenced material came from cord blood. The source is a newborn girl in good health. The chain carries TRBV24-1 and TRBJ2-2, with TRBD1 matching 9 bases. This CDR3 reads CATSDKGTTGGPNTGELFF. The CDR3 nucleotides read TGTGCCACCAGTGATAAGGGCACGACAGGGGGTCCGAACACCGGGGAGCTGTTTTTT.